This TCR beta chain was obtained from a study of PD-L1 blockade in urothelial cancer. This CDR3 contains 14 residues. Germline V gives CDR1 SEHNR, CDR2 FQNEAQ (reference sequence). J was trimmed by 0 bases and V by 5 bases; bases with no gene match: 4. Sequencing used immunoSEQ multiplex PCR; TCRdb keeps in-frame clones, though not all of them. Of under 50,000 clones in the sample, around 90% are singletons; the top ten hold approximately 8.8%. This TCR came from a man between 70 and 80 years old with urothelial cancer. The rearrangement uses TRBV7-9 and TRBJ2-7, with TRBD2 matching over 7 bases. The source was PBMCs, collected around atezolizumab (anti-PD-L1) treatment. The CDR3 loop reads CASSPRDYSYEQYF. In nucleotides, the CDR3 is TGTGCCAGCAGCCCCCGGGACTACTCCTACGAGCAGTACTTC.